This T cell receptor beta chain was captured in a study of T-cell memory formation after mild COVID-19. TCRdb processed the 5' RACE reads anew with MiXCR; each CDR3 protein has one entry. This sample has a few hundred thousand distinct CDR3 sequences, with 25% to 30% found just once. This clonotype was found a few times. Its antigen is still unknown. Germline V gene data show CDR1 as MNHEY and CDR2 as SVGAGI. The CDR3 contains 13 residues. V lost 6 bases, J lost 7 bases, and 9 bases stayed unmatched. Study-level results: Memory from before infection featured some responding clones, which suggests cross-reactive memory joined. Second-wave clones peaking on day 37 lacked confirmed SARS-CoV-2 specificity. A second wave expanding day 15 to 37 was CD4+-biased; contracting clones were balanced.

Specimen: PBMCs or a T cell subset sorted from them (not recorded which). The V gene is TRBV6-5, the J gene TRBJ2-7; 7 bases are a match to TRBD2. This sequence was found in an adult woman who had mild COVID-19 (a few samples of this study predate the infection). Cell type and time point are not known. CDR3 nucleotides: TGTGCCAGCAGAACGGGGAGGGCCGGTGAGCAGTACTTC. It specifies CASRTGRAGEQYF.